These 21 T cell receptor beta chains share one sample of origin, sequenced in a study of control samples from healthy donors and cancer patients (dated by TCRdb to about 2020). The method behind the library was the immunoSEQ multiplex PCR assay. The clones in this table, taken by TCRdb from immuneACCESS, are in-frame only. Not every clone is retained; where verified, under half of the shortfall comes from an unresolved V gene, and the cause of the rest is unknown. The sample records 150,000 or so clones, approximately 93% of which are singletons. The top ten constitute 4.5% to 6% of the sample. The material sequenced was blood. These TCRs come from a man younger than 35 in good health.

The V and J genes are TRBV28 and TRBJ1-1, with 7 bases fitting TRBD1. This CDR3 contains 15 residues. Germline CDR1 and CDR2: MDHEN and SYDVKM. Trimming at V came to 4 bases and at J to 3 bases, leaving 8 bases not matched to a gene. DNA of the CDR3: TGTGCCAGCAGTTCCCCGGGCAGGGGGGACACTGAAGCTTTCTTT. Amino acid sequence: CASSSPGRGDTEAFF.

This chain uses TRBV6-1 with TRBJ2-4; D is unclear. The CDR3 has 16 residues. V lost 0 bases, J lost 2 bases, and 11 bases lay in between. The germline V gene has CDR1 MNHNS and CDR2 SASEGT. The CDR3 DNA reads as TGTGCCAGCAGTGAAGCGCAAGGGATAACCAAAAACATTCAGTACTTC. Encoded protein: CASSEAQGITKNIQYF.

This clone appeared a single time. The rearrangement links TRBV27 to TRBJ1-1, with 7 bases matching TRBD1. J gave up 6 bases and V 7 bases, and 14 bases lay outside the gene matches. The CDR3 is made up of 15 amino acids. Per germline, CDR1 MNHEY and CDR2 SMNVEV (reference sequence). The CDR3 protein is CASNPPGQARAEAFF. The CDR3 DNA follows: TGTGCCAGCAACCCCCCCGGACAGGCCCGGGCTGAAGCTTTCTTT.

The chain couples TRBV28 to TRBJ2-7, with 8 bases lining up with TRBD1. The CDR3 is 15 residues long. From germline, CDR1 is MDHEN and CDR2 SYDVKM. Trimming at V came to 5 bases and at J to 4 bases, leaving 10 bases not matched to a gene. CDR3 in amino acids: CASSATGGKGYEQYF. The CDR3 nucleotides read TGTGCCAGCAGTGCAACAGGGGGGAAAGGGTACGAGCAGTACTTC.

The rearrangement joins TRBV30 to TRBJ1-5, with 7 nucleotides matching TRBD1. The CDR3 loop spans 14 amino acids. CDR1 is GTSNPN and CDR2 is SVGIG in the germline V gene (reference sequence). Losses at the gene ends were 2 bases for V and 4 bases for J; bases not matched to a gene: 5. The CDR3 DNA follows: TGTGCCTGGAGTTCCGGGACAGCTAATCAGCCCCAGCATTTT. Its protein is CAWSSGTANQPQHF.

The chain combines TRBV16 with TRBJ1-1, with no clear D. Per germline, CDR1 KGHSY and CDR2 FQNENV. V lost 1 base to trimming and J lost 7 bases, with 7 bases between them. This CDR3 spans 12 amino acids. CDR3 nucleotide sequence: TGTGCCAGCAGCCAATACTCCCGTGAAGCTTTCTTT. Protein product: CASSQYSREAFF.

This chain connects TRBV6-5 to TRBJ2-1, with 9 bases that match TRBD1. The CDR3 has 15 residues. Trimming at V came to 5 bases and at J to 3 bases, leaving 5 bases not matched to a gene. CDR1 MNHEY and CDR2 SVGAGI come from the germline V gene. The CDR3 DNA follows: TGTGCCAGCAGTACCGGGACAGGGCACTACAATGAGCAGTTCTTC. Its translation: CASSTGTGHYNEQFF.

The chain has TRBV14 and TRBJ2-1; possibly TRBD1 or TRBD2 for D (5 bases each). CDR3 size: 11 residues. V was cut by 4 bases and J by 14 bases, with 12 bases left in between. Germline V gives CDR1 SGHDN, CDR2 FVKESK. CDR3 residues: CASSPGTAKFF. CDR3 DNA: TGTGCCAGCAGCCCCGGGACGGCGAAGTTCTTC.

The CDR3 DNA reads TGTGCCAGCAGTGATATCCCCCAAAGGATCCAGGCTAGCACAGATACGCAGTATTTT. Translated: CASSDIPQRIQASTDTQYF. The chain uses TRBV2 and TRBJ2-3; unclear D gene. Germline CDR1 is SNHLY and CDR2 is FYNNEI. There are 19 residues in the CDR3. Trimming removed 3 bases at V and 0 bases at J, with 22 bases between.

V and J are TRBV9 and TRBJ2-3; no clear D gene. Germline CDR1 reads SGDLS; CDR2 reads YYNGEE. Trimming left V 4 bases short and J 2 bases short, with 17 bases between. This CDR3 comprises 16 residues. CDR3 loop: CASSFQEKGYTDTQYF. The DNA of the CDR3 is TGTGCCAGCAGCTTCCAAGAGAAGGGCTACACAGATACGCAGTATTTT.

V and J are TRBV4-1 and TRBJ2-7; perhaps D is TRBD1 or TRBD2 (6 bases each). The CDR3 contains 16 residues. Trimming removed 1 base from V and 0 bases from J, with 13 bases in between. Germline CDR1 MGHRA, CDR2 YSYEKL. The CDR3 region is CASSQGVGGSSYEQYF. The CDR3 region has the DNA TGCGCCAGCAGCCAAGGGGTAGGGGGGAGCTCCTACGAGCAGTACTTC.

This CDR3 reads CASSVGTFGGEQYF. In nucleotides, the CDR3 is TGTGCCAGCAGCGTAGGAACGTTCGGGGGCGAGCAGTACTTC. The chain uses TRBV9 and TRBJ2-7; perhaps TRBD2 as D (6 bases). This CDR3 comprises 14 residues. Germline V lookup: CDR1 SGDLS, CDR2 YYNGEE. The V end lost 0 bases, the J end lost 6 bases, and 13 bases lay between the germline ends.

The rearrangement joins TRBV19 to TRBJ2-7; D is unclear. Germline loops: CDR1 LNHDA, CDR2 SQIVND (reference sequence). CDR3 length: 14 amino acids. Deletions cut 0 bases from V and 1 base from J, with 7 bases between. The CDR3, as DNA: TGTGCCAGTAGTATAGATTCAGGATCCTACGAGCAGTACTTC. As protein: CASSIDSGSYEQYF.

The rearrangement uses TRBV30 and TRBJ2-7; a weak D match, TRBD1 (6 bases). CDR1 and CDR2 (germline): GTSNPN, SVGIG (reference sequence). Trimming removed 4 bases at V and 2 bases at J, with 9 bases between. The CDR3 spans 12 residues. The CDR3: CAWNTGTYEQYF. The CDR3 DNA reads as TGTGCCTGGAATACAGGGACCTACGAGCAGTACTTC. The whole variable domain, remainder taken from reference TRBV30 and TRBJ2-7, is SQTIHQWPATLVQPVGSPLSLECTVEGTSNPNLYWYRQAAGRGLQLLFYSVGIGQISSEVPQNLSASRPQDRQFILSSKKLLLSDSGFYLCAWNTGTYEQYFGPGTRLTVT.

V usage is TRBV6-5 and J usage is TRBJ1-3; 7 bases line up with TRBD1. This CDR3 spans 13 amino acids. Per germline, CDR1 MNHEY and CDR2 SVGAGI. The V and J ends lost 7 bases and 7 bases, in that order; junction bases with no gene match: 7. CDR3 loop: CASKRTGFNTIYF. The CDR3 region has the DNA TGTGCCAGCAAACGGACAGGATTTAACACCATATATTTT.

Here the CDR3 reads CASSLAVLGSGELFF. The CDR3 DNA follows: TGTGCCAGCAGCTTAGCAGTCCTGGGGTCCGGGGAGCTGTTTTTT. The rearrangement links TRBV7-6 to TRBJ2-2; D is ambiguous. This CDR3 contains 15 residues. Germline CDR1 is SGHVS and CDR2 is FNYEAQ. Between the trimmed V and J ends, which lost 0 bases and 6 bases, there was a span of 11 bases.

The chain recombines TRBV30 with TRBJ1-2; 9 bases fit TRBD1. Germline values: CDR1 GTSNPN, CDR2 SVGIG (reference sequence). The ends lost 1 base at V and 4 bases at J; junction bases unmatched: 4. This CDR3 spans 14 amino acids. CDR3 amino acids: CAWSGTGAGYGYTF. In nucleotides, the CDR3 is TGTGCCTGGAGTGGGACAGGGGCGGGCTATGGCTACACCTTC.

V gene TRBV12-3 or TRBV12-4 combines with J gene TRBJ2-7; D may be TRBD2 (5 bases). V was clipped by 2 bases and J by 6 bases, with 8 bases between them. The CDR3 has 12 residues. The CDR3 region has the DNA TGTGCCAGCAGTTTATCCGGGGTCGAGCAGTACTTC. Translated: CASSLSGVEQYF.

In this sample, this clone turned up a few times. This sequence joins TRBV6-2 or TRBV6-3 and TRBJ2-7, with a possible D match to TRBD1 (5 bases). CDR1 and CDR2 (germline): MNHEY, SVGEGT. V shed 0 bases and J shed 4 bases, with 19 bases lying between them. The CDR3 has 17 amino acids. The CDR3 coding sequence is TGTGCCAGCAGTTACTCGATAGTGGGGCCCTATCTTTACGAGCAGTACTTC. Translated, it gives CASSYSIVGPYLYEQYF.

The chain carries TRBV6-5 and TRBJ1-1; no firm D call. CDR1 and CDR2 from the germline V gene are MNHEY and SVGAGI. Trimming left V 2 bases short and J 0 bases short, with 4 bases between. This CDR3 comprises 13 residues. CDR3 DNA: TGTGCCAGCAGTTACAACCTGAACACTGAAGCTTTCTTT. Protein sequence: CASSYNLNTEAFF.

This chain's CDR3 is CASSYSRGLAGAGSYEQYF. As DNA, the CDR3 is TGTGCCAGCAGTTACTCAAGGGGACTAGCGGGAGCTGGGTCCTACGAGCAGTACTTC. This chain uses TRBV6-2 or TRBV6-3 with TRBJ2-7; 14 nucleotides align to TRBD2. J was trimmed by 1 base and V by 0 bases; bases with no gene match: 8. From germline, CDR1 is MNHEY and CDR2 SVGEGT. The CDR3 is made up of 19 amino acids.